These T cell receptor beta chains were read from a single sample in a study of blood T cell repertoires in COVID-19. Sequencing was performed with immunoSEQ multiplex PCR; in TCRdb, only in-frame clones are kept and a portion is missing. Altogether about 53,000 clones are present, around 87% being singletons, with the ten largest covering approximately 4%. Specimen: peripheral blood. The origin of the receptors is a middle-aged man with acute or convalescent COVID-19. CDR3s include the opening cysteine and the closing phenylalanine or tryptophan. Fields, in order: V gene, J gene, CDR3 protein.

V: TRBV19
J: TRBJ1-4
CDR3: CATLLDRRDTF

V: TRBV30
J: TRBJ1-5
CDR3: CAWRGGSGQPQHF

V: TRBV27
J: TRBJ1-1
CDR3: CASSLLGQGVGEAFF

V: TRBV4-1
J: TRBJ1-3
CDR3: CASSQDSPGQGINTIYF

V: TRBV11-3
J: TRBJ2-3
CDR3: CASSLGLAGIEDTQYF

V: TRBV6-1
J: TRBJ1-5
CDR3: CASSERTGSGNQPQHF

V: TRBV2
J: TRBJ1-5
CDR3: CASRVQRDQPQHF

V: TRBV12-3/TRBV12-4
J: TRBJ2-7
CDR3: CASTIGGFYEQYF

V: TRBV27
J: TRBJ2-5
CDR3: CASKGTPGGETQYF

V: TRBV27
J: TRBJ2-7
CDR3: CASSLKPPWREGLEGYEQYF

V: TRBV19
J: TRBJ2-5
CDR3: CASSISQETQYF

V: TRBV6-4
J: TRBJ1-1
CDR3: CASSVPGGGTEAFF

V: TRBV2
J: TRBJ2-7
CDR3: CASKRASSYEQYF

V: TRBV7-2
J: TRBJ1-6
CDR3: CASSHPGQGTYNSPLHF

V: TRBV19
J: TRBJ2-7
CDR3: CASSIPSGGPYEQYF

V: TRBV6-2/TRBV6-3
J: TRBJ2-1
CDR3: CASSYVDSVNEQFF

V: TRBV3-1/TRBV3-2
J: TRBJ2-5
CDR3: CASSPYGREETQYF

V: TRBV30
J: TRBJ2-1
CDR3: CAWSPGTASYNEQFF

V: TRBV5-1
J: TRBJ2-1
CDR3: CASSLVAGGSGEQFF

V: TRBV6-2/TRBV6-3
J: TRBJ1-4
CDR3: CASSYGDRSPEKLFF

V: TRBV7-3
J: TRBJ1-1
CDR3: CASSIMAGGDTEAFF

V: TRBV29-1
J: TRBJ2-7
CDR3: CSVGLVPRGYEQYF

V: TRBV30
J: TRBJ1-6
CDR3: CAWGQSGLNSPLHF

V: TRBV12-5
J: TRBJ1-4
CDR3: CASGDRGGEKLFF

V: TRBV28
J: TRBJ2-2
CDR3: CASRSGAANTGELFF

V: TRBV19
J: TRBJ2-3
CDR3: CASKLPGRGRGTDTQYF

V: TRBV30
J: TRBJ1-4
CDR3: CAWSVYRGSTNEKLFF